This T cell receptor (beta chain) came from a study of vaccination and CD4 T cells after COVID-19. Oncomine TCR Beta short-read sequencing was applied to DNA from cultured CD4+ T cells. TCRdb used MiXCR to reprocess the PCR reads, holding one entry per CDR3 protein. Of some 14,000 distinct CDR3 sequences in the sample, approximately 40% were seen once. With V trimmed by 4 bases and J by 4 bases, 12 bases remained unmatched. CDR1 LNHNV and CDR2 YYDKDF come from the germline V gene (reference sequence). The CDR3 runs 17 residues. Remarks on this clonotype: Its antigen is still unknown.

As to treatment: approximately 9-day PBMC culture with coronavirus spike peptide pools or control peptides (ViraFEST assay). Recorded positive PCR dates fall between March and December 2020, preceding US Alpha, Beta and Delta variants. The chain is built from TRBV15 and TRBJ2-1; 8 bases map to TRBD2. Sequencing input: CD4+ T cells from blood, cultured in vitro. The sequence came from a human donor who had recovered from COVID-19. The CDR3, as DNA: TGTGCCACCAGCAAACGACTTGTAAGCGGGAGATACAATGAGCAGTTCTTC. Translating it yields CATSKRLVSGRYNEQFF.